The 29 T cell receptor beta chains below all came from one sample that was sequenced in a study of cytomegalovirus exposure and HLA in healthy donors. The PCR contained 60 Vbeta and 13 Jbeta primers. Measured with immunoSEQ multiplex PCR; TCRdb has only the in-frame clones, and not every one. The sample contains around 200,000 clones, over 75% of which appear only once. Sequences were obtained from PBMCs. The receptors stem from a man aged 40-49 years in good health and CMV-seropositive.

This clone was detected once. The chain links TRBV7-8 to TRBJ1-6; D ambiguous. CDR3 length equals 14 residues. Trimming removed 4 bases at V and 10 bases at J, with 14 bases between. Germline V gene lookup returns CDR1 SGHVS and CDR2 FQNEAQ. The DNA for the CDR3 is TGTGCCAGCAGCTCTAGACTGTTGCAATCACCCCTCCACTTT. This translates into CASSSRLLQSPLHF.

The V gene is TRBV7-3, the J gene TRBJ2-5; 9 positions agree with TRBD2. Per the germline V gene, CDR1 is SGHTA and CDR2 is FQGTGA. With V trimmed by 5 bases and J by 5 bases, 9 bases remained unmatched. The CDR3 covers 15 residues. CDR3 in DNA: TGTGCCAGCAGCCTATACCTAGCGGGGTTTGAGACCCAGTACTTC. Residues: CASSLYLAGFETQYF.

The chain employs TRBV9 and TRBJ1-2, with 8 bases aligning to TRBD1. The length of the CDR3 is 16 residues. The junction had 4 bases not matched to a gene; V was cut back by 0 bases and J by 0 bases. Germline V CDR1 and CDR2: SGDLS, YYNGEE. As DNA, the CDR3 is TGTGCCAGCAGCGTAGGGAACAGGGGGACTAACTATGGCTACACCTTC. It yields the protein CASSVGNRGTNYGYTF.

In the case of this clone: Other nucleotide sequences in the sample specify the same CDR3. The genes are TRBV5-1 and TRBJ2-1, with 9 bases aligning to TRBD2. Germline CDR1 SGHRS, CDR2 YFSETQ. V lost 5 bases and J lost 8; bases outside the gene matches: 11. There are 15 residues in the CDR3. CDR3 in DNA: TGCGCCAGCAGAGAGGGGCTAGCGGGGATGGATGAGCAGTTCTTC. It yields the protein CASREGLAGMDEQFF.

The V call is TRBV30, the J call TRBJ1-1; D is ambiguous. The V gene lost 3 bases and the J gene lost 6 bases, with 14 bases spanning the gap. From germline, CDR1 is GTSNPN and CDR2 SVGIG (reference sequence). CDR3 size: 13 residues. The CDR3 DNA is TGTGCCTGGAGACCGCTAGTATCACCTGAAGCTTTCTTT. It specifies CAWRPLVSPEAFF.

CDR3 sequence: CASSQDQGFGTEAFF. The CDR3 DNA reads as TGCGCCAGCAGCCAAGACCAGGGCTTTGGGACTGAAGCTTTCTTT. The chain couples TRBV4-3 to TRBJ1-1; the D gene is possibly TRBD1 (5 bases). The CDR3 has 15 residues. Trimming pared 0 bases from V and 5 bases from J, leaving 13 bases between. Germline V gives CDR1 LGHNA, CDR2 YSLEER.

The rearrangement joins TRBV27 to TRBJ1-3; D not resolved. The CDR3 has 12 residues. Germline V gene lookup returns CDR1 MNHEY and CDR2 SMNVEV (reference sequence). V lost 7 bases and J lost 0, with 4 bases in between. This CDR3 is CASTDSGNTIYF. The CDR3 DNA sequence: TGTGCCAGCACAGACTCTGGAAACACCATATATTTT.

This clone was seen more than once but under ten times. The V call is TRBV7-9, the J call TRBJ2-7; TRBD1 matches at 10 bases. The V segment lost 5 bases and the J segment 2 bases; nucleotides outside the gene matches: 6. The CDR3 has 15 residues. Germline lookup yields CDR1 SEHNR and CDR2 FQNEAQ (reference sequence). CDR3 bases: TGTGCCAGCAGCCAGGGACAGGGGATCACCTACGAGCAGTACTTC. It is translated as CASSQGQGITYEQYF.

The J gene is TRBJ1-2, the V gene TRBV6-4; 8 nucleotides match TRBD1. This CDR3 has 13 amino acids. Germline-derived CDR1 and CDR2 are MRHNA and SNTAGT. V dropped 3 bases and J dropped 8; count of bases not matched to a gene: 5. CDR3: CASSEAGGGGYTF. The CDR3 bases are TGTGCCAGCAGTGAGGCAGGGGGCGGCGGCTACACCTTC.

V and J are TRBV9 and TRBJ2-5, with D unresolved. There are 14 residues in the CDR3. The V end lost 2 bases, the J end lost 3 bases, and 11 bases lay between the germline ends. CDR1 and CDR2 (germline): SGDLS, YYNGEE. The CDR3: CASSVTGYEETQYF. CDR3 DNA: TGTGCCAGCAGCGTGACGGGTTACGAAGAGACCCAGTACTTC.

CDR3 region: CASSGLEGEDPLPYTF. The CDR3 DNA sequence: TGCGCCAGCAGTGGGCTCGAAGGGGAGGACCCTCTTCCCTACACCTTC. This sequence joins TRBV10-1 and TRBJ1-2, with D possibly being TRBD1 (5 bases). The CDR3 covers 16 residues. The V and J ends lost 4 bases and 10 bases respectively, with 25 bases between them. From germline, CDR1 is WNHNN and CDR2 SYGVQD (reference sequence).

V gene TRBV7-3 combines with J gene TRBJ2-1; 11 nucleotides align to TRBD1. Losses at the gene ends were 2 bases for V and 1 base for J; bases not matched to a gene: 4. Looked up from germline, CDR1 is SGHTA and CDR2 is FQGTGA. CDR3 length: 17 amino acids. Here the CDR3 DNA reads TGTGCCAGCAGCTTAGTGGGACAGGGGGGATCCTACAATGAGCAGTTCTTC. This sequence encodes CASSLVGQGGSYNEQFF.

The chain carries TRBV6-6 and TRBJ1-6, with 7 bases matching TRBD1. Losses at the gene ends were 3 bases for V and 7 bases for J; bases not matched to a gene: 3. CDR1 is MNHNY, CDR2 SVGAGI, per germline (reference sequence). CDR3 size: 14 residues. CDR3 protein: CASSYGTENSPLHF. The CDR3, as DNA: TGTGCCAGCAGTTATGGGACAGAGAATTCACCCCTCCACTTT.

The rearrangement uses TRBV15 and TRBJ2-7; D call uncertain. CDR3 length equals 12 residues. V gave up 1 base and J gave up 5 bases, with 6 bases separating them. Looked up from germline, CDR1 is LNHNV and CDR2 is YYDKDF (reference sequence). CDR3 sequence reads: CATSRALDEQYF. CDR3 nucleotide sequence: TGTGCCACCAGCAGAGCCCTCGACGAGCAGTACTTC.

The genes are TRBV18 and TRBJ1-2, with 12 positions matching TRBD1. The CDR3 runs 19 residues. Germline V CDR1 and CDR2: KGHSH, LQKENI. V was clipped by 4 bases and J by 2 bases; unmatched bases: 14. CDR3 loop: CASSLKQPGQGALNYGYTF. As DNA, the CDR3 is TGTGCCAGCTCACTTAAACAACCGGGACAGGGGGCGCTCAACTATGGCTACACCTTC.

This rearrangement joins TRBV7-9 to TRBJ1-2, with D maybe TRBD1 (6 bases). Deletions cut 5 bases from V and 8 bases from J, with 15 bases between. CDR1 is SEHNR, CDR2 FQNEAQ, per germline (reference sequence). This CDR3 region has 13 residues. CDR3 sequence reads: CASSPRTEGGYTF. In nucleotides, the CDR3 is TGTGCCAGCAGCCCGCGGACAGAGGGCGGCTACACCTTC. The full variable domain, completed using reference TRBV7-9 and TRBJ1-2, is DTGVSQNPRHKITKRGQNVTFRCDPISEHNRLYWYRQTLGQGPEFLTYFQNEAQLEKSRLLSDRFSAERPKGSFSTLEIQRTEQGDSAMYLCASSPRTEGGYTFGSGTRLTVV.

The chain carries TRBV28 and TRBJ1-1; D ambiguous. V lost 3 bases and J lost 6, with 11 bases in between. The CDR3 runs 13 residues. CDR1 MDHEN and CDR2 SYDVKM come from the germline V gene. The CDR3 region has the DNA TGTGCCAGCAGTTTGAGTAAGGAGGCTGAAGCTTTCTTT. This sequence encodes CASSLSKEAEAFF.

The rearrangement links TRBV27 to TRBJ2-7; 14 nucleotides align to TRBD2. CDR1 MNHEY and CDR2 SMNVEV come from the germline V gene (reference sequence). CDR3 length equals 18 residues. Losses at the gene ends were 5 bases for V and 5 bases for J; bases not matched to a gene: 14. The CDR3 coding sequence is TGTGCCAGCAGTCTCCCAGGGACTAGCGGGGGAGATCCCCACGAGCAGTACTTC. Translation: CASSLPGTSGGDPHEQYF.

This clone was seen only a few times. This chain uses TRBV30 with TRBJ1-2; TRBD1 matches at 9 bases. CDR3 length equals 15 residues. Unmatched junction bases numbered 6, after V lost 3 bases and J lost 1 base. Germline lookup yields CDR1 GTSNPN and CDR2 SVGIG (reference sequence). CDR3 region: CAWSLGQGGNYGYTF. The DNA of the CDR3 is TGTGCCTGGAGCTTGGGACAGGGAGGTAACTATGGCTACACCTTC.

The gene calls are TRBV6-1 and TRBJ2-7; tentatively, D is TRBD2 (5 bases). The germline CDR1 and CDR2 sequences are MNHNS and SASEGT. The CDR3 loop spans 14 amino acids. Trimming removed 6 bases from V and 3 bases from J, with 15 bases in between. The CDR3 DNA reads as TGTGCCAGCAGCCAACACCGGGGATTCTACGAGCAGTACTTC. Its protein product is CASSQHRGFYEQYF.

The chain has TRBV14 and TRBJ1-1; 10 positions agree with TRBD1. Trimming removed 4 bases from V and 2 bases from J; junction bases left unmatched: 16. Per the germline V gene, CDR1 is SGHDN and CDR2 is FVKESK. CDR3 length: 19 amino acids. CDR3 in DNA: TGTGCCAGCAGCCGACTCCCGGGACAGGGGAGCTGGCTAAACACTGAAGCTTTCTTT. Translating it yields CASSRLPGQGSWLNTEAFF.

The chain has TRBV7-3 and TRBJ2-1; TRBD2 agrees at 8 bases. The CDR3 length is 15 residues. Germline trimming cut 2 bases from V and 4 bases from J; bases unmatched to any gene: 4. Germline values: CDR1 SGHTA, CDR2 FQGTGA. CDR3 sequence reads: CASSLGAGGYNEQFF. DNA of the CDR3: TGTGCCAGCAGCTTAGGGGCGGGAGGTTACAATGAGCAGTTCTTC.

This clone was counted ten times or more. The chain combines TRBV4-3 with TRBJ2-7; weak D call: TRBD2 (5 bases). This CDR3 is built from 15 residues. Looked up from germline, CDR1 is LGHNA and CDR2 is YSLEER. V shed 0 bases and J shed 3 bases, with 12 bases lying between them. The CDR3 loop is CASSQENGEYYEQYF. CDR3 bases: TGCGCCAGCAGCCAAGAGAACGGGGAGTACTACGAGCAGTACTTC.

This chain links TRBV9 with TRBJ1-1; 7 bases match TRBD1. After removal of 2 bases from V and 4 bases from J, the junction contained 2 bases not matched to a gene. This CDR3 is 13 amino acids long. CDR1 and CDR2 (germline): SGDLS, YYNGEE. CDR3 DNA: TGTGCCAGCAGCGTCGGGACAGCCACTGAAGCTTTCTTT. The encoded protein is CASSVGTATEAFF.

The CDR3, as DNA: TGTGCCATCAGGGGACAGATACAGAACACTGAAGCTTTCTTT. It specifies CAIRGQIQNTEAFF. The rearrangement uses TRBV10-3 and TRBJ1-1, with 7 positions matching TRBD1. The CDR3 spans 14 residues. Per the germline V gene, CDR1 is ENHRY and CDR2 is SYGVKD. J was trimmed by 1 base and V by 6 bases; bases with no gene match: 5.

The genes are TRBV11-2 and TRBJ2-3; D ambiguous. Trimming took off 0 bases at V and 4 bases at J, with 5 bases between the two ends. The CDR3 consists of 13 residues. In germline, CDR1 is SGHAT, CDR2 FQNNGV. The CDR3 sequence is CASSLDRADTQYF. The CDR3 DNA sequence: TGTGCCAGCAGCTTAGACCGGGCAGATACGCAGTATTTT.

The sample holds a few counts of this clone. As DNA, the CDR3 is TGTGCCAGCAGTTCACAGGGGAACTACGAGCAGTACTTC. Translating it yields CASSSQGNYEQYF. The chain recombines TRBV6-5 with TRBJ2-7, with 7 bases aligning to TRBD1. Germline V gene sequence: CDR1 MNHEY, CDR2 SVGAGI. This CDR3 has 13 residues. V gave up 4 bases and J gave up 3 bases; unmatched junction bases: 3.

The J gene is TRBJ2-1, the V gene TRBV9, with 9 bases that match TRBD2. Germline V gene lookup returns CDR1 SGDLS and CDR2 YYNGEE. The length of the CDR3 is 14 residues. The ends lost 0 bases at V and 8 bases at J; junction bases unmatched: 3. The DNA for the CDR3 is TGTGCCAGCAGCGTAGGCGGGGGGGCCGATGAGCAGTTCTTC. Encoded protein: CASSVGGGADEQFF. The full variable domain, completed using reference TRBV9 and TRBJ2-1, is DSGVTQTPKHLITATGQRVTLRCSPRSGDLSVYWYQQSLDQGLQFLIQYYNGEERAKGNILERFSAQQFPDLHSELNLSSLELGDSALYFCASSVGGGADEQFFGPGTRLTVL.

The CDR3 reads CASSLVAGGSGANVLTF. The CDR3 nucleotides are TGTGCCAGCAGCCTGGTAGCGGGGGGCTCTGGGGCCAACGTCCTGACTTTC. J is TRBJ2-6 and V is TRBV5-4, with 10 bases that match TRBD2. Germline CDR1 and CDR2: SGHNT and YYREEE (reference sequence). This CDR3 contains 17 residues. V was clipped by 4 bases and J by 0 bases; unmatched bases: 4.